This T cell receptor (beta chain) was identified in a study of cytomegalovirus exposure and HLA in healthy donors. In the case of this clone: Its antigen is undetermined.

The study's findings and limits: In a later analysis, CMV-associated beta chains were mostly HLA-associated, it appeared.

Trimming cost V 4 bases and J 6 bases; bases outside gene matches: 1. The CDR3 is 11 residues long. The germline gives CDR1 SQVTM, CDR2 ANQGSEA. 13 Jbeta primers and 60 Vbeta primers were used for the PCR. Repertoires were generated with immunoSEQ multiplex PCR, while TCRdb's copy carries only in-frame clones and drops some. The sample has 130,000 or so clones, 75% to 80% seen once. The chain carries TRBV29-1 and TRBJ1-2, with 8 bases matching TRBD1. This receptor was obtained from a female donor in good health and CMV-seronegative. The source material was PBMCs. CDR3 loop: CSVATGDGYTF. DNA of the CDR3: TGCAGCGTTGCGACAGGGGATGGCTACACCTTC.